Reported below is one T cell receptor beta chain. This entry is derived from a study of blood T cell repertoires in COVID-19. Study-level information: Samples representing acute and convalescent COVID-19 were sourced from the United States, Italy and Spain. Sources were T cells, B-cell-depleted T cells, or PBMCs; the material itself was cDNA or gDNA.

Patients from Seattle were sampled longitudinally, starting during active infection. Germline V lookup: CDR1 LNHDA, CDR2 SQIVND (reference sequence). The CDR3 extends over 15 amino acids. The V segment lost 4 bases and the J segment 2 bases; nucleotides outside the gene matches: 4. As originally analysed: Using reference gene primer amplification, nucleated cell counts were estimated. Sequenced by immunoSEQ multiplex PCR; TCRdb stores in-frame clones only, minus some. V, J and clone size were drawn from that table, and D and trimming were deduced from the DNA. This table has 540,000 or so clones, roughly 89% appearing once.

The chain carries TRBV19 and TRBJ1-2, with 10 bases that match TRBD1. The receptor was derived from a woman in her fifties or sixties with COVID-19, enrolled during active disease. The specimen sequenced was peripheral blood. CDR3 in amino acids: CASSTSDRGNYGYTF. The CDR3 bases are TGTGCCAGTAGTACTTCGGACAGGGGGAACTATGGCTACACCTTC. Full variable domain (missing parts from reference TRBV19 and TRBJ1-2): DGGITQSPKYLFRKEGQNVTLSCEQNLNHDAMYWYRQDPGQGLRLIYYSQIVNDFQKGDIAEGYSVSREKKESFPLTVTSAQKNPTAFYLCASSTSDRGNYGYTFGSGTRLTVV.